Listed below are T cell receptor beta chains from one sample, sequenced in a study of cytomegalovirus exposure and HLA in healthy donors. Data came from immunoSEQ multiplex PCR; TCRdb stores just in-frame clones and leaves some out. Among about 200,000 clones, over 75% were seen once, and the ten largest hold around 2%. Sequencing used PBMCs. The receptors stem from a man aged 18 to 30 in good health and CMV-seronegative. Each CDR3 is given with its conserved first and last residue. Each record gives: V gene, J gene, CDR3 protein.

V: TRBV6-1; J: TRBJ1-2; CDR3: CASKRSGGSGYTF
V: TRBV6-5; J: TRBJ2-1; CDR3: CASSFLAEQFF
V: TRBV9; J: TRBJ2-3; CDR3: CASTEADTQYF
V: TRBV7-2; J: TRBJ1-1; CDR3: CASSLGYSNTEAFF
V: TRBV30; J: TRBJ2-1; CDR3: CAWLPLGQGGEQFF
V: TRBV6-1; J: TRBJ1-2; CDR3: CASSEGQGASGYTF
V: TRBV7-9; J: TRBJ1-6; CDR3: CASSLAGGNSAENSPLHF
V: TRBV7-2; J: TRBJ2-7; CDR3: CASSLGQGAFYEQYF
V: TRBV9; J: TRBJ2-2; CDR3: CASSVKVAGAGELFF
V: TRBV29-1; J: TRBJ2-3; CDR3: CSVIVLGVIDTQYF
V: TRBV6-1; J: TRBJ2-5; CDR3: CASSGSGTGRETQYF
V: TRBV7-2; J: TRBJ2-5; CDR3: CASSFRTQYF
V: TRBV19; J: TRBJ2-1; CDR3: CASSIAGEISYNEQFF
V: TRBV6-5; J: TRBJ2-7; CDR3: CASSPTGFEQYF
V: TRBV30; J: TRBJ2-5; CDR3: CAWKGAGRGTQYF
V: TRBV28; J: TRBJ2-7; CDR3: CASSLGGSGVGSYEQYF
V: TRBV19; J: TRBJ2-7; CDR3: CASSFTGTSYEQYF
V: TRBV5-1; J: TRBJ2-3; CDR3: CASSKERGGIGTDTQYF
V: TRBV9; J: TRBJ1-4; CDR3: CASSVDGTRTNEKLFF
V: TRBV5-1; J: TRBJ1-2; CDR3: CASTQLPGVEGGLGYTF